The clone carrying this T cell receptor beta chain was recorded many times. What it binds is unknown. Sequence at one end of the junction differs from germline and may be a read error. The CDR3 covers 15 residues. The germline CDR1 and CDR2 sequences are SSHAT and FNYEAQ (reference sequence). Amplification targeted TCR beta CDR3 regions from RNA transcripts. The study used the HTBI primer set for a first-round RT-PCR of the TCR CDR3. TCRdb passed the multiplex PCR reads through MiXCR, listing each CDR3 protein once. The table has approximately 360,000 distinct CDR3 sequences, approximately 15% seen once; the top ten hold roughly 25%. Drawn at first hyperthyroidism diagnosis, the blood sample preceded any ophthalmopathy symptoms. The entry originates in a study of T cells in Graves' hyperthyroidism and ophthalmopathy. Study outcomes and limitations: A median around 6.4 months before onset, the model predicted ophthalmopathy. Blood also showed most of the thyroid clonotypes that were expanded above 0.001.

The origin of this receptor is a woman aged 18 to 35 with Graves' hyperthyroidism that later progressed to Graves' ophthalmopathy. The specimen was blood. The rearrangement joins TRBV7-7 to TRBJ2-5, with 8 bases fitting TRBD2. The CDR3 DNA is TGTGCTAGCAGCTTAGTTGGGACTAGTGGCGAGACCCAGTACTTC. Encoded protein: CASSLVGTSGETQYF.